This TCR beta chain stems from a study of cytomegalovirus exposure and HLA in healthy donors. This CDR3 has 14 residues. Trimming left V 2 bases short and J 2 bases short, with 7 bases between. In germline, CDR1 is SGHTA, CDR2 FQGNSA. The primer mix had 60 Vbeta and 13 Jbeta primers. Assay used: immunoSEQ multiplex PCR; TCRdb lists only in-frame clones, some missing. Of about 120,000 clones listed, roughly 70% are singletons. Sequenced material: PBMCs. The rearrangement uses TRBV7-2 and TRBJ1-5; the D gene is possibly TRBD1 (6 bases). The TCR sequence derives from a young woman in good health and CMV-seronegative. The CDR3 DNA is TGTGCCAGCAGCTTATCAGGGGGCAATCAGCCCCAGCATTTT. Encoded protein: CASSLSGGNQPQHF.